The 28 T cell receptor beta chains given below trace back to one sample, sequenced in a study of T cell responses to AZD1222 COVID-19 vaccine. The table came from immunoSEQ multiplex PCR; TCRdb's copy has only in-frame clones and leaves some out. The table has about 180,000 clones, around 87% seen once. Sequences were derived from peripheral blood, sampled on day 0 of AZD1222 vaccination. The origin of the receptors is an adult in good health.

The count of this clone is one. The chain carries TRBV9 and TRBJ2-5, with 11 nucleotides matching TRBD2. Trimming took 4 bases from V and 13 from J; bases not matched to a gene: 12. Germline assignment: CDR1 SGDLS and CDR2 YYNGEE. This CDR3 has 14 amino acids. The CDR3 here is CASSMRSLAGEPYF. The CDR3 DNA follows: TGTGCCAGCAGCATGAGGTCACTAGCGGGGGAGCCGTACTTC.

The gene calls are TRBV7-2 and TRBJ1-2; D call uncertain. Deletions cut 5 bases from V and 7 bases from J, with 14 bases between. Germline CDR1 reads SGHTA; CDR2 reads FQGNSA. The CDR3 has 13 residues. In DNA, the CDR3 is TGTGCCAGCAGCGTGACCCCAGCAGCTGGCTACACCTTC. Amino acids: CASSVTPAAGYTF.

This rearrangement joins TRBV19 to TRBJ2-1; D is unresolved. The V gene lost 3 bases and the J gene lost 0 bases, with 12 bases spanning the gap. CDR3 length equals 16 residues. Germline V CDR1 and CDR2: LNHDA, SQIVND (reference sequence). DNA of the CDR3: TGTGCCAGTAGTATTGCATCCTTGAGCTCCTACAATGAGCAGTTCTTC. This translates into CASSIASLSSYNEQFF.

The V call is TRBV5-6, the J call TRBJ2-7; D might be TRBD1 (6 bases). This CDR3 contains 16 residues. CDR1 and CDR2 from the germline V gene are SGHDT and YYEEEE. Trimming shortened V by 4 bases and J by 2 bases, and 19 bases separated the two germline ends. The DNA of the CDR3 is TGTGCCAGCAGCCCGGAAACTGGGACAATCCCCTACGAGCAGTACTTC. Translating it yields CASSPETGTIPYEQYF.

This sequence joins TRBV13 and TRBJ2-6; D gene ambiguous. The V gene lost 2 bases and the J gene lost 2 bases, with 13 bases spanning the gap. CDR1 and CDR2 from the germline V gene are PRHDT and FYEKMQ (reference sequence). This CDR3 region has 17 residues. The CDR3 is CASSLFPTLPGANVLTF. CDR3 bases: TGTGCCAGCAGCTTATTCCCCACCCTCCCTGGGGCCAACGTCCTGACTTTC.

This clone was counted only a few times. The chain recombines TRBV7-2 with TRBJ2-5, with TRBD2 matching over 7 bases. With 4 bases clipped from V and 7 bases from J, the junction kept 6 bases outside the gene matches. The germline gives CDR1 SGHTA, CDR2 FQGNSA. CDR3 length: 13 amino acids. The CDR3 loop is CASSWNERGTQYF. CDR3 DNA: TGTGCCAGCAGCTGGAATGAGCGGGGGACCCAGTACTTC.

A remark on this clone: The sample holds other DNA sequences that translate to the same CDR3. In DNA, the CDR3 is TGTGCCAGCAGCTCGCGGGGGGGTAGCACAGATACGCAGTATTTT. Translated, it gives CASSSRGGSTDTQYF. V and J are TRBV7-3 and TRBJ2-3; 9 bases map to TRBD2. This CDR3 spans 15 amino acids. Per germline, CDR1 SGHTA and CDR2 FQGTGA. V gave up 4 bases and J gave up 0 bases; unmatched junction bases: 2.

In its sample, this clone was seen a few times. The genes are TRBV6-5 and TRBJ1-3, with D unresolved. The germline gives CDR1 MNHEY, CDR2 SVGAGI. V shed 5 bases and J shed 2 bases, with 13 bases lying between them. The CDR3 contains 15 residues. The CDR3 loop is CASSPNHFPGNTIYF. The CDR3 coding sequence is TGTGCCAGCAGTCCGAACCATTTCCCTGGAAACACCATATATTTT.

The chain carries TRBV15 and TRBJ1-5, with 7 nucleotides matching TRBD1. V dropped 0 bases and J dropped 8; count of bases not matched to a gene: 7. CDR1 is LNHNV, CDR2 YYDKDF, per germline (reference sequence). The CDR3 has 15 residues. For the CDR3, the DNA is TGTGCCACCAGCAGAGATAATGAGGGGGCAAAGCCCCAGCATTTT. Translating gives CATSRDNEGAKPQHF.

The chain links TRBV5-5 to TRBJ2-5; D is undetermined. Per germline, CDR1 SGHKS and CDR2 YYEKEE (reference sequence). The V gene lost 2 bases and the J gene lost 1 base, with 12 bases spanning the gap. This CDR3 is 15 amino acids long. The CDR3 bases are TGTGCCAGCAGCTTTCGTAGCAAAGGCCAAGAGACCCAGTACTTC. Translated, it gives CASSFRSKGQETQYF.

V usage is TRBV7-9 and J usage is TRBJ2-7, with D maybe TRBD1 (5 bases). The CDR3 is made up of 16 amino acids. Germline lookup yields CDR1 SEHNR and CDR2 FQNEAQ (reference sequence). Trimming took off 1 base at V and 3 bases at J, with 16 bases between the two ends. The CDR3 sequence is CASSLVSQGSGYEQYF. CDR3 DNA: TGTGCCAGCAGCTTAGTCTCTCAGGGTTCGGGCTACGAGCAGTACTTC.

The rearrangement uses TRBV5-1 and TRBJ1-1, with 9 bases matching TRBD1. The CDR3 is 16 residues long. Germline CDR1 and CDR2: SGHRS and YFSETQ. V gave up 2 bases and J gave up 0 bases; unmatched junction bases: 5. CDR3 nucleotides: TGCGCCAGCAGCTTATGGACAGGGGACTTGAACACTGAAGCTTTCTTT. Translated: CASSLWTGDLNTEAFF.

V usage is TRBV18 and J usage is TRBJ2-3, with TRBD1 identical over 8 bases. This CDR3 contains 14 residues. The junction had 1 base not matched to a gene; V was cut back by 3 bases and J by 2 bases. Germline V CDR1 and CDR2: KGHSH, LQKENI. The CDR3 reads CASSPDRVTDTQYF. As DNA, the CDR3 is TGTGCCAGCTCACCGGACAGGGTCACAGATACGCAGTATTTT.

V gene TRBV12-3 or TRBV12-4 combines with J gene TRBJ2-3; TRBD1 or TRBD2 may be the D gene (5 bases each). This CDR3 contains 13 residues. Between the trimmed V and J ends, which lost 1 base and 6 bases, there was a span of 8 bases. The CDR3 is CASSLVGTDTQYF. The CDR3, as DNA: TGTGCCAGCAGTTTAGTAGGGACCGATACGCAGTATTTT.

V is TRBV4-2 and J is TRBJ2-5; 8 positions match TRBD2. With V trimmed by 3 bases and J by 5 bases, 14 bases remained unmatched. The CDR3 covers 17 residues. CDR1 and CDR2 (germline): LGHNA, YNFKEQ. The CDR3 DNA is TGTGCCAGCAGCCAGGGCTATAGCGGGGAAGGAGGGGAGACCCAGTACTTC. This codes for CASSQGYSGEGGETQYF.

The chain has TRBV5-6 and TRBJ1-4; 9 positions agree with TRBD1. Germline values: CDR1 SGHDT, CDR2 YYEEEE. With V trimmed by 4 bases and J by 7 bases, 14 bases remained unmatched. The CDR3 has 17 residues. Here the CDR3 reads CASSPSWLDRGSEKLFF. Written as DNA, the CDR3 is TGTGCCAGCAGCCCCTCGTGGTTGGACAGGGGTAGTGAAAAACTGTTTTTT.

This clone was observed a single time. The chain is built from TRBV7-9 and TRBJ2-5; no definite D call. The CDR3 totals 17 residues. Germline-derived CDR1 and CDR2 are SEHNR and FQNEAQ (reference sequence). The V end lost 2 bases, the J end lost 2 bases, and 18 bases lay between the germline ends. DNA of the CDR3: TGTGCCAGCAGCTTAAAAATGAGGACGCGCTTTCAAGAGACCCAGTACTTC. Encoded protein: CASSLKMRTRFQETQYF.

This chain joins TRBV7-9 and TRBJ1-4; D not resolved. CDR1 is SEHNR, CDR2 FQNEAQ, per germline (reference sequence). The ends were cut back, 2 bases at V and 2 bases at J, with 12 bases in the middle. The CDR3 sequence is 16 residues long. CDR3 nucleotides: TGTGCCAGCAGCTTAATTAGTGGCAGCACTAATGAAAAACTGTTTTTT. Amino acid sequence: CASSLISGSTNEKLFF.

This chain uses TRBV30 with TRBJ1-6; D gene uncertain. The V and J ends lost 4 bases and 6 bases respectively, with 10 bases between them. The CDR3 sequence is 13 residues long. Germline CDR1 GTSNPN, CDR2 SVGIG (reference sequence). The CDR3 spells CAWTPSLNSPLHF. Written as DNA, the CDR3 is TGTGCCTGGACCCCCTCCCTTAATTCACCCCTCCACTTT.

The V call is TRBV19, the J call TRBJ1-2; tentatively, D is TRBD1 (5 bases). The CDR3 consists of 14 residues. Trimming removed 7 bases from V and 2 bases from J, with 14 bases in between. In germline, CDR1 is LNHDA, CDR2 SQIVND (reference sequence). Here the CDR3 DNA reads TGTGCCAGTACAGATTGGGGGTCCAACTATGGCTACACCTTC. Protein product: CASTDWGSNYGYTF.

CDR3 sequence reads: CASSFSPPENYGYTF. Written as DNA, the CDR3 is TGTGCCAGCAGCTTTAGCCCACCAGAAAACTATGGCTACACCTTC. This rearrangement joins TRBV11-2 to TRBJ1-2; D not certain. The CDR3 length is 15 residues. The germline gives CDR1 SGHAT, CDR2 FQNNGV. V was trimmed by 3 bases and J by 2 bases, leaving 13 bases between them.

The chain has TRBV18 and TRBJ1-2, with 7 nucleotides matching TRBD1. The CDR3 spans 14 residues. CDR1 KGHSH and CDR2 LQKENI come from the germline V gene. The V segment lost 4 bases and the J segment 0 bases; nucleotides outside the gene matches: 2. For the CDR3, the DNA is TGTGCCAGCTCACTGGGGACAGCTAACTATGGCTACACCTTC. This translates into CASSLGTANYGYTF. The full variable domain, its missing parts supplied by reference TRBV18 and TRBJ1-2, is NAGVMQNPRHLVRRRGQEARLRCSPMKGHSHVYWYRQLPEEGLKFMVYLQKENIIDESGMPKERFSAEFPKEGPSILRIQQVVRGDSAAYFCASSLGTANYGYTFGSGTRLTVV.

The genes are TRBV6-4 and TRBJ1-5; D uncertain. Germline V gene lookup returns CDR1 MRHNA and CDR2 SNTAGT. There are 16 residues in the CDR3. Trimming stripped 2 bases from V and 4 bases from J, with 15 bases between. The CDR3 nucleotides are TGTGCCAGCAGTGACCGGTCCGGGGTGCTAAATCAGCCCCAGCATTTT. It translates to CASSDRSGVLNQPQHF.

The CDR3 spells CASSLPRGGLDTQYF. The DNA of the CDR3 is TGTGCCAGCAGCTTACCCCGGGGGGGCCTAGATACGCAGTATTTT. This chain joins TRBV7-9 and TRBJ2-3; 8 bases are a match to TRBD2. CDR1 and CDR2 (germline): SEHNR, FQNEAQ (reference sequence). This CDR3 contains 15 residues. V was clipped by 2 bases and J by 5 bases; unmatched bases: 6.

CDR3 residues: CATSRRQRNTGELFF. The CDR3 DNA sequence: TGTGCCACCAGCAGACGGCAGCGGAACACCGGGGAGCTGTTTTTT. The rearrangement uses TRBV15 and TRBJ2-2; no definite D call. Germline loops: CDR1 LNHNV, CDR2 YYDKDF (reference sequence). V was trimmed by 2 bases and J by 1 base, leaving 8 bases between them. The CDR3 contains 15 residues.

The chain links TRBV3-1 (or the pseudogene TRBV3-2) to TRBJ2-7; the D gene is possibly TRBD1 (6 bases). Trimming took 3 bases from V and 1 from J, leaving 22 bases between them. The germline V gene encodes CDR1 LGHDT and CDR2 YNNKEL (reference sequence). The CDR3 sequence is 18 residues long. CDR3 sequence: CASSHHGPGAGFSYEQYF. Here the CDR3 DNA reads TGTGCCAGCAGCCATCATGGCCCAGGGGCCGGGTTTTCCTACGAGCAGTACTTC.

The chain is built from TRBV5-1 and TRBJ2-3, with D possibly being TRBD1 or TRBD2 (5 bases each). Trimming cost V 3 bases and J 5 bases, with 13 bases left between them. The V gene's germline CDR1 is SGHRS and CDR2 YFSETQ. The length of the CDR3 is 14 residues. This chain's CDR3 is CASSYGAAGDTQYF. The CDR3 DNA follows: TGCGCCAGCAGCTACGGGGCGGCGGGAGATACGCAGTATTTT.

The chain links TRBV27 to TRBJ1-5, with a tentative D call TRBD1 (5 bases). The CDR3 totals 15 residues. Germline V lookup: CDR1 MNHEY, CDR2 SMNVEV (reference sequence). The germline V and J ends were trimmed by 0 bases and 7 bases, with 13 bases remaining between them. CDR3 protein: CASSLSGGGWQPQHF. The CDR3 nucleotides read TGTGCCAGCAGTTTATCGGGGGGGGGATGGCAGCCCCAGCATTTT.